The 18 T cell receptor beta chains reported below all come from one sample, sequenced in a study of beta chain features in type 1 diabetes (dated by TCRdb to 2017 to 2018). Overall study outcomes, separate from this receptor: In all four CD4+ subsets, TCRB CDR3 length was moderately but significantly shorter in type 1 diabetes patients.

Libraries were constructed by the immunoSEQ multiplex PCR assay. The High Capacity cDNA Reverse Transcription Kit was used to reverse transcribe all of the isolated RNA, meaning that expressed TCRB transcripts were what got sequenced. TCRdb re-hosts the immuneACCESS table, in-frame sequences only. Its copies lack some clones; in the studies checked, an unresolved V gene accounts for under half of them, and the cause for the rest is not known. The sample table contains 600,000 to 700,000 clones; only one count was recorded for around 12% of them. Roughly 0.12% of the sample is held by the ten biggest clonotypes. Their antigens are not known. Sequenced: naive CD4+ T cells from blood. Reading the label with the study, this specimen's cell subset or site is: true naive CD4+ T cells. The source is a man younger than 40 with type 1 diabetes.

This clone showed up just a few times. The chain combines TRBV9 with TRBJ2-2, with 9 bases aligning to TRBD1. Trimming cost V 0 bases and J 7 bases; bases outside gene matches: 7. This CDR3 contains 16 residues. Germline V gene data show CDR1 as SGDLS and CDR2 as YYNGEE. This CDR3 is CASSVVLGTGNGELFF. The CDR3 coding sequence is TGTGCCAGCAGCGTAGTATTAGGGACAGGGAACGGGGAGCTGTTTTTT.

The chain employs TRBV28 and TRBJ2-5, with D possibly matching TRBD1 (5 bases). CDR1 and CDR2 from the germline V gene are MDHEN and SYDVKM. This CDR3 is 15 amino acids long. V was trimmed by 4 bases and J by 1 base, leaving 13 bases between them. This chain's CDR3 is CASSSRQGPQETQYF. As DNA, the CDR3 is TGTGCCAGCAGTTCCAGGCAGGGCCCCCAAGAGACCCAGTACTTC.

Only a few counts were recorded for this clone. The chain links TRBV2 to TRBJ1-1, with 7 bases identical to TRBD1. Germline V gene lookup returns CDR1 SNHLY and CDR2 FYNNEI. The CDR3 covers 13 residues. The trim removed 4 bases at V and 3 bases at J, leaving 2 bases unmatched. CDR3 sequence reads: CASSVQGYTEAFF. CDR3 DNA: TGTGCCAGCAGTGTACAGGGGTACACTGAAGCTTTCTTT.

The chain couples TRBV4-2 to TRBJ2-3, with D unresolved. V was trimmed by 6 bases and J by 4 bases, leaving 11 bases between them. CDR1 and CDR2 from the germline V gene are LGHNA and YNFKEQ. The CDR3 runs to 13 residues. CDR3 residues: CASSVNGPDTQYF. The CDR3 DNA reads TGTGCCAGCAGTGTTAACGGCCCAGATACGCAGTATTTT.

The CDR3 sequence is CASSRGTGAGGEKLFF. DNA of the CDR3: TGCGCCAGCAGCCGTGGGACAGGGGCTGGCGGTGAAAAACTGTTTTTT. The chain couples TRBV4-3 to TRBJ1-4, with TRBD1 matching over 10 bases. Losses at the gene ends were 4 bases for V and 7 bases for J; bases not matched to a gene: 9. The CDR3 consists of 16 residues. Germline CDR1 reads LGHNA; CDR2 reads YSLEER.

The rearrangement uses TRBV7-2 and TRBJ1-2; D possibly corresponds to TRBD1 (5 bases). Germline V gives CDR1 SGHTA, CDR2 FQGNSA. V lost 6 bases to trimming and J lost 4 bases, with 12 bases between them. The CDR3 consists of 13 residues. The CDR3 loop reads CASSLWGSYGYTF. DNA of the CDR3: TGTGCCAGCAGTTTGTGGGGGTCCTATGGCTACACCTTC.

This chain connects TRBV7-2 to TRBJ2-7; tentative D call: TRBD1 (5 bases). CDR3 length equals 12 residues. The germline CDR1 and CDR2 sequences are SGHTA and FQGNSA. V lost 5 bases and J lost 6, with 11 bases in between. CDR3 coding DNA: TGTGCCAGCAGCGTTTCAGGGCGCGAGCAGTACTTC. This codes for CASSVSGREQYF.

The chain is built from TRBV10-3 and TRBJ1-2; no clear D gene. CDR1 and CDR2 (germline): ENHRY, SYGVKD. The CDR3 is made up of 13 amino acids. Trimming removed 0 bases from V and 2 bases from J, with 4 bases in between. CDR3 nucleotide sequence: TGTGCCATCAGTGAGTCGGCAAACTATGGCTACACCTTC. Translated, it gives CAISESANYGYTF.

This clone occurred a few times. This chain connects TRBV4-3 to TRBJ2-7; D gene unclear. The CDR3 is made up of 14 amino acids. The germline V and J ends were trimmed by 0 bases and 2 bases, with 8 bases remaining between them. Per germline, CDR1 LGHNA and CDR2 YSLEER. CDR3 coding DNA: TGCGCCAGCAGCCAAGATGCCTGGACCTACGAGCAGTACTTC. Amino acids: CASSQDAWTYEQYF.

The chain recombines TRBV15 with TRBJ2-5; D remains unclear. From germline, CDR1 is LNHNV and CDR2 YYDKDF (reference sequence). CDR3 size: 16 residues. V lost 0 bases to trimming and J lost 1 base, with 12 bases between them. The CDR3 protein is CATSRDTDILQETQYF. CDR3 nucleotide sequence: TGTGCCACCAGCAGAGATACGGATATACTCCAAGAGACCCAGTACTTC.

This clone appeared a few times. J is TRBJ2-7 and V is TRBV25-1; D perhaps matches TRBD1 (5 bases). The V and J ends lost 6 bases and 3 bases respectively, with 12 bases between them. The CDR3 loop spans 13 amino acids. The V gene's germline CDR1 is MGHDK and CDR2 SYGVNS. The CDR3 region is CASSLTAYYEQYF. In DNA, the CDR3 is TGTGCCAGCAGCCTGACAGCTTACTACGAGCAGTACTTC.

This clone has a handful of counts. The chain uses TRBV7-2 and TRBJ1-5; TRBD1 might be the D (6 bases). Trimming shortened V by 5 bases and J by 3 bases, and 14 bases separated the two germline ends. Germline-derived CDR1 and CDR2 are SGHTA and FQGNSA. The CDR3 sequence is 15 residues long. CDR3 amino acids: CASSPTTGINQPQHF. The CDR3 DNA sequence: TGTGCCAGCAGCCCGACGACAGGAATCAATCAGCCCCAGCATTTT. The full variable domain, in which reference TRBV7-2 and TRBJ1-5 provide the parts outside the CDR3, is GAGVSQSPSNKVTEKGKDVELRCDPISGHTALYWYRQSLGQGLEFLIYFQGNSAPDKSGLPSDRFSAERTGGSVSTLTIQRTQQEDSAVYLCASSPTTGINQPQHFGDGTRLSIL.

This clone was counted between two and nine times. This chain joins TRBV7-2 and TRBJ2-5; 12 nucleotides agree with TRBD2. Germline CDR1 reads SGHTA; CDR2 reads FQGNSA. This CDR3 comprises 15 residues. The junction had 5 bases not matched to a gene; V was cut back by 5 bases and J by 4 bases. CDR3 nucleotides: TGTGCCAGCAGCGGACGGACTAGCGGGGCAGAGACCCAGTACTTC. Translated, it gives CASSGRTSGAETQYF. Combining the CDR3 with reference TRBV7-2 and TRBJ2-5 gives the whole variable domain GAGVSQSPSNKVTEKGKDVELRCDPISGHTALYWYRQSLGQGLEFLIYFQGNSAPDKSGLPSDRFSAERTGGSVSTLTIQRTQQEDSAVYLCASSGRTSGAETQYFGPGTRLLVL.

This clone was counted between two and nine times. The rearrangement joins TRBV25-1 to TRBJ2-1; D not resolved. From germline, CDR1 is MGHDK and CDR2 SYGVNS. The V end was cut by 4 bases, the J end by 8 bases, with 15 bases between. The CDR3 covers 14 residues. The CDR3 DNA reads as TGTGCCAGCAGTGCGGGCGGCTCCATCCATGAGCAGTTCTTC. This gives the protein CASSAGGSIHEQFF.

The chain is built from TRBV30 and TRBJ2-5; TRBD2 agrees at 13 bases. Germline V gene sequence: CDR1 GTSNPN, CDR2 SVGIG (reference sequence). The ends lost 3 bases at V and 4 bases at J; junction bases unmatched: 8. CDR3 size: 16 residues. The CDR3 coding sequence is TGTGCCTGGAGCTCCGGGACTAGCGGGATAGGAGAGACCCAGTACTTC. Translated, it gives CAWSSGTSGIGETQYF.

This clone turned up a few times. The chain has TRBV28 and TRBJ2-7; TRBD1 aligns across 10 bases. V was pared by 3 bases and J by 0 bases, with 11 bases of the junction left unmatched. Per germline, CDR1 MDHEN and CDR2 SYDVKM. The CDR3 extends over 18 amino acids. The CDR3, as DNA: TGTGCCAGCAGTTTCCTCAGCGGGGACAGGGGTTCCTCCTACGAGCAGTACTTC. It encodes CASSFLSGDRGSSYEQYF.

The chain combines TRBV14 with TRBJ2-1; 9 nucleotides match TRBD2. The CDR3 totals 18 residues. Trimming took 0 bases from V and 7 from J; bases not matched to a gene: 13. Germline V gene sequence: CDR1 SGHDN, CDR2 FVKESK. The DNA of the CDR3 is TGTGCCAGCAGCCAAGATCGGATAGCGGGGGCTCGGTTGAATGAGCAGTTCTTC. Its protein product is CASSQDRIAGARLNEQFF. The full variable domain, with the rest looked up from reference TRBV14 and TRBJ2-1, is EAGVTQFPSHSVIEKGQTVTLRCDPISGHDNLYWYRRVMGKEIKFLLHFVKESKQDESGMPNNRFLAERTGGTYSTLKVQPAELEDSGVYFCASSQDRIAGARLNEQFFGPGTRLTVL.

A few counts support this clone. The chain joins TRBV29-1 to TRBJ2-3; 8 bases are a match to TRBD2. This CDR3 has 13 amino acids. Germline V gene sequence: CDR1 SQVTM, CDR2 ANQGSEA. Trimming at V came to 7 bases and at J to 0 bases, leaving 3 bases not matched to a gene. The CDR3 here is CSDGGASTDTQYF. The CDR3 DNA follows: TGCAGCGACGGGGGGGCAAGCACAGATACGCAGTATTTT.